This TCR beta chain appears in the sequencing data of a study of cytomegalovirus exposure and HLA in healthy donors. The repertoire was sequenced with immunoSEQ multiplex PCR; TCRdb's copy has only in-frame clones and lacks some. Here the sample spans 250,000 to 350,000 clones, just over 85% being singletons. Germline V gene lookup returns CDR1 LNHDA and CDR2 SQIVND (reference sequence). The CDR3 has 13 residues. J lost 9 bases, V lost 3 bases, and 5 bases had no gene match. A roughly 120-subject validation cohort, separate from the roughly 680-subject first cohort, supplied the donors. On this clone itself: Its matching antigen is unknown.

Study results and caveats: Altogether, 164 TCR beta chains were recorded as cytomegalovirus-associated.

This TCR derives from a woman younger than 35 in good health and CMV-seronegative. Sequencing was done on a sample of PBMCs. The V gene is TRBV19, the J gene TRBJ2-1; 7 positions agree with TRBD2. As DNA, the CDR3 is TGTGCCAGTAGTATCGAGCGGGGCGGTGAGCAGTTCTTC. Amino acid sequence: CASSIERGGEQFF.